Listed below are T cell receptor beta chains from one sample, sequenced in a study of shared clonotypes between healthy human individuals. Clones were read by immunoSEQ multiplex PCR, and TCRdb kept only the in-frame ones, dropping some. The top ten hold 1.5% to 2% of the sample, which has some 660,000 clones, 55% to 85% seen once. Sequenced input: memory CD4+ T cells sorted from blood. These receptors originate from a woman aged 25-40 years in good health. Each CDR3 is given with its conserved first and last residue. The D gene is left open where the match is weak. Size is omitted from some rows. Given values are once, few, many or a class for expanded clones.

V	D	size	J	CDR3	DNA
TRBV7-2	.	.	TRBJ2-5	CASSLAVAGGYQETQYF	TGTGCCAGCAGCTTAGCGGTGGCAGGGGGGTACCAAGAGACCCAGTACTTC
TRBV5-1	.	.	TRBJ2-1	CASSSGAGLYNEQFF	TGCGCCAGCAGTTCCGGGGCGGGATTATACAATGAGCAGTTCTTC
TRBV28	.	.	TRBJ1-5	CASSAWRGEFQPQHF	TGTGCCAGCAGCGCCTGGAGGGGGGAGTTTCAGCCCCAGCATTTT
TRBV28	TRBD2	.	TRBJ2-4	CASSGHLQGLAVIAKNIQYF	TGTGCCAGCAGTGGCCACCTTCAGGGACTAGCGGTAATAGCCAAAAACATTCAGTACTTC
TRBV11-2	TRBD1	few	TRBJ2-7	CASSPRTGGNEQYF	TGTGCCAGCAGCCCGCGGACAGGGGGCAACGAGCAGTACTTC
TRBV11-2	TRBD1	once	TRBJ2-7	CASSLFGQGASYEQYF	TGTGCCAGCAGCTTATTCGGCCAGGGGGCCTCCTACGAGCAGTACTTC
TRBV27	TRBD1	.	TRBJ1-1	CASSSGQGVPTEAFF	TGTGCCAGCAGTTCCGGACAGGGGGTTCCGACTGAAGCTTTCTTT
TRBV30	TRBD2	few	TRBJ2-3	CSCATSGSRTDTQYF	TGTTCCTGTGCGACTAGCGGGAGTAGGACAGATACGCAGTATTTT
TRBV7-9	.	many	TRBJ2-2	CASSLEGSNTGELFF	TGTGCCAGCAGCTTAGAGGGATCGAACACCGGGGAGCTGTTTTTT
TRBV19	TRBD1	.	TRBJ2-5	CASSGTEETQYF	TGTGCCAGTTCCGGGACAGAAGAGACCCAGTACTTC
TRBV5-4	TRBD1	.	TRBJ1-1	CASSPTGGMRTEAFF	TGTGCCAGCAGCCCGACAGGGGGCATGAGAACTGAAGCTTTCTTT
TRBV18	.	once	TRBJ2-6	CASSPRASGANVLTF	TGTGCCAGCTCACCCAGGGCTAGTGGGGCCAACGTCCTGACTTTC
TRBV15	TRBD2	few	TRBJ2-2	CATSSLYDSGRRSKTGELFF	TGTGCCACCAGCAGCCTTTACGACAGCGGGAGGAGGTCAAAAACCGGGGAGCTGTTTTTT
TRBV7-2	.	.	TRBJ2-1	CASSLILGGYNEQFF	TGTGCCAGCAGCTTAATTTTGGGAGGCTACAATGAGCAGTTCTTC
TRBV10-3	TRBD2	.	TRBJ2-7	CAIMPSGSSYEQYF	TGTGCCATCATGCCTAGCGGGAGCTCCTACGAGCAGTACTTC
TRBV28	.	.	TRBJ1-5	CASSPSQGSQPQHF	TGTGCCAGCAGCCCCTCCCAGGGAAGTCAGCCCCAGCATTTT
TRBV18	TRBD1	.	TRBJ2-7	CASSPGPGDRGPYEQYF	TGTGCCAGCTCACCGGGACCAGGGGACAGGGGGCCCTACGAGCAGTACTTC
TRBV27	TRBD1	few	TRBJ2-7	CASSPDRVNSYEQYF	TGTGCCAGCAGTCCTGACAGGGTCAACTCCTACGAGCAGTACTTC
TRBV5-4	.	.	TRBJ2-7	CASSSKGGVDEQYF	TGTGCCAGCAGCTCAAAAGGGGGAGTGGACGAGCAGTACTTC
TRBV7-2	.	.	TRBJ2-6	CASSLVGGGAGANVLTF	TGTGCCAGCAGCTTAGTTGGGGGGGGCGCCGGGGCCAACGTCCTGACTTTC
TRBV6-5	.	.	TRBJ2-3	CASSWDISTDTQYF	TGTGCCAGCAGTTGGGATATCAGCACAGATACGCAGTATTTT
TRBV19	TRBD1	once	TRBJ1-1	CASLDRGRRDTEAFF	TGTGCCAGCCTGGACAGGGGGCGCCGGGACACTGAAGCTTTCTTT
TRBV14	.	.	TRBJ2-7	CASSYGRGGSSYEQYF	TGTGCCAGCAGCTATGGTCGGGGAGGTAGCTCCTACGAGCAGTACTTC
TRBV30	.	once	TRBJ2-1	CAWGEVGEQFF	TGTGCCTGGGGCGAGGTGGGGGAGCAGTTCTTC
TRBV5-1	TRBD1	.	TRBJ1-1	CASSLDDRGTEAFF	TGCGCCAGCAGCTTAGACGACAGGGGCACTGAAGCTTTCTTT
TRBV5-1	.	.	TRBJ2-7	CASSPTEAGYYEQYF	TGCGCCAGCAGCCCGACGGAGGCCGGGTACTACGAGCAGTACTTC
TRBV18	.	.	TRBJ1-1	CASSPSELPGDGTEAFF	TGTGCCAGCTCACCCTCAGAATTGCCAGGGGATGGGACTGAAGCTTTCTTT